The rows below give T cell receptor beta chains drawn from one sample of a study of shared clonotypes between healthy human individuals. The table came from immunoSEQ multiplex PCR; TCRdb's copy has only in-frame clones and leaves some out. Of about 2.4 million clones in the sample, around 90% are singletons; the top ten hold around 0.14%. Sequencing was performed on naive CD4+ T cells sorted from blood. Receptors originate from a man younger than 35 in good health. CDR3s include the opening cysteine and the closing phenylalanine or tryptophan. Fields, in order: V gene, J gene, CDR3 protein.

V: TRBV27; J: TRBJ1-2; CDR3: CASGPRDPYYGYTF
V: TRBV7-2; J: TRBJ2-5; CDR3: CASSLSRGVGETQYF
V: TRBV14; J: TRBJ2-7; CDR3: CASSQGGPSYEQYF
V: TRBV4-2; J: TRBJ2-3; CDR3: CASSQGSREATDTQYF
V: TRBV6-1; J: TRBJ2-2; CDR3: CASSEAFRGRAGGELFF
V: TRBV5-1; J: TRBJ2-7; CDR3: CASSLDRGIYEQYF
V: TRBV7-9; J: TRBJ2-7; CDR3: CASSFLLEYEQYF
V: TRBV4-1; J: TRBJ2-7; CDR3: CASSRVGLVYEQYF
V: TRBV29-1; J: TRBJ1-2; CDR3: CSVEDLRGAGYTF
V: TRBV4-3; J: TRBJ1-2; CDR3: CASSQDAGGGGYTF
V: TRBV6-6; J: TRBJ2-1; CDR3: CASSYNAGHQDNEQFF
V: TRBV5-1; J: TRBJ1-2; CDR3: CASRRGQGDYGYTF
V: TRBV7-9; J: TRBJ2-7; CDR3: CASSFSTSYEQYF
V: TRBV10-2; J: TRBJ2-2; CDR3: CASRLDTSTNTGELFF
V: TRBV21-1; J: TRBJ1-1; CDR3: CASRLTQGRNTEAFF
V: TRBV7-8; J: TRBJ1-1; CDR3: CASSQRGQGTGGTEAFF